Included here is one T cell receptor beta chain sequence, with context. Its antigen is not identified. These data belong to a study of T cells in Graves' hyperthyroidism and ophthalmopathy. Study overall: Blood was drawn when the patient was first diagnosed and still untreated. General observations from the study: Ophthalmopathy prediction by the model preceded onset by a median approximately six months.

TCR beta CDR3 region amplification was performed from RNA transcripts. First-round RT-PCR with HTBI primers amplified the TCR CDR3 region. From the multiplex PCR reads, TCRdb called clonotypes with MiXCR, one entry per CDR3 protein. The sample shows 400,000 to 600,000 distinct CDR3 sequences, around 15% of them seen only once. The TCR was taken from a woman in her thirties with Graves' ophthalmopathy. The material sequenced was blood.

CDR3 amino acids: CASSLEQGPLNEQFF. CDR3 nucleotide sequence: TGTGCCAGCAGCTTAGAACAGGGACCGCTGAATGAGCAGTTCTTC. This chain uses TRBV11-3 with TRBJ2-1; TRBD1 is a possible D gene (6 bases). The CDR3 has 15 amino acids. CDR1 is SGHNT, CDR2 YENEEA, per germline. Trimming left V 0 bases short and J 7 bases short, with 13 bases between.